The rows below give T cell receptor beta chains drawn from one sample of a study of OX40 agonist ivuxolimab in advanced cancers. Some clones are missing from TCRdb's copy, which holds only in-frame ones; the method was immunoSEQ multiplex PCR. The sample includes more than 60,000 clones, around 73% seen only once; the top ten take roughly 1.5%. The sequencing here drew on CD4+ or CD8+ T cells sorted from blood, taken in a trial of the OX40 agonist ivuxolimab. Receptors originate from an adult with an advanced solid tumor such as melanoma, head and neck, liver or kidney cancer. CDR3s include the opening cysteine and the closing phenylalanine or tryptophan. D genes are given only for firm matches. Clone size is not always given. Where it is, it says once, few, many or a class for expanded clones.

TRBV6-5	TRBJ2-7	-	-	CASKPAGPSYEQYF	TGTGCCAGCAAACCCGCAGGACCCTCCTACGAGCAGTACTTC
TRBV4-2	TRBJ2-7	TRBD1	-	CASSQDLGQGYEQYF	TGTGCCAGCAGCCAAGATCTCGGACAGGGCTACGAGCAGTACTTC
TRBV19	TRBJ1-5	-	-	CASSIGPLGGNQPQHF	TGTGCCAGTAGTATTGGGCCCCTTGGGGGCAATCAGCCCCAGCATTTT
TRBV2	TRBJ1-5	TRBD1	-	CASSDSGGYQPQHF	TGTGCCAGCAGTGACTCAGGGGGCTATCAGCCCCAGCATTTT
TRBV28	TRBJ2-6	TRBD2	once	CASRIGLAGVRGIGANVLTF	TGTGCCAGCAGGATTGGACTAGCGGGAGTTCGGGGCATTGGGGCCAACGTCCTGACTTTC
TRBV7-9	TRBJ2-7	-	-	CASEGTSYEQYF	TGTGCCAGCGAGGGGACGTCCTACGAGCAGTACTTC
TRBV11-2	TRBJ2-5	-	-	CASRRGPSGETQYF	TGTGCCAGCCGGCGGGGCCCCAGCGGAGAGACCCAGTACTTC
TRBV19	TRBJ2-5	TRBD2	-	CASSIEGLVQETQYF	TGTGCCAGTAGTATCGAAGGACTAGTGCAAGAGACCCAGTACTTC
TRBV5-1	TRBJ2-3	-	-	CASSLTPSTNTQYF	TGCGCCAGCAGCTTGACGCCAAGTACGAATACGCAGTATTTT
TRBV6-5	TRBJ1-2	-	-	CASRVDHLYGYTF	TGTGCCAGTAGGGTCGATCATTTGTATGGCTACACCTTC
TRBV6-5	TRBJ1-6	-	-	CASSQGLDSPLHF	TGTGCCAGCAGTCAGGGCCTGGATTCACCCCTCCACTTT
TRBV25-1	TRBJ1-1	-	few	CASRYDTEAFF	TGTGCCAGCAGGTATGACACTGAAGCTTTCTTT
TRBV18	TRBJ2-1	TRBD2	-	CASSDRLASSSSYNEQFF	TGTGCCAGCTCGGATCGACTAGCGAGTTCCAGCTCCTACAATGAGCAGTTCTTC
TRBV4-1	TRBJ1-4	TRBD1	-	CASSRDSPGQGGNEKLFF	TGCGCCAGCAGCCGCGACTCTCCGGGACAGGGGGGCAATGAAAAACTGTTTTTT
TRBV6-1	TRBJ2-7	-	-	CASTNRDGSYEQYF	TGTGCCAGCACTAACCGGGACGGGTCCTACGAGCAGTACTTC
TRBV6-9	TRBJ1-6	-	-	CASTWVNPLHF	TGTGCCAGCACCTGGGTGAACCCCCTCCACTTT
TRBV7-9	TRBJ2-7	TRBD2	once	CASSFPSPGLASYEQYF	TGTGCCAGCAGCTTCCCATCACCGGGACTAGCAAGCTACGAGCAGTACTTC
TRBV19	TRBJ1-5	-	-	CASSIQVVGSVQPQHF	TGTGCCAGTAGTATTCAGGTCGTGGGGTCCGTGCAGCCCCAGCATTTT